The present TCR beta chain was sequenced within a study of OX40 agonist ivuxolimab in advanced cancers. Looking at the study overall: The patients got ivuxolimab, which is an agonistic anti-OX40 (CD134) antibody. The dose-escalation cohort had hepatocellular carcinoma, melanoma, renal cell or head and neck cancer.

Germline CDR1 reads MDHEN; CDR2 reads SYDVKM. This CDR3 region has 13 residues. Trimming removed 5 bases from V and 5 bases from J; junction bases left unmatched: 5. TCRdb's table, derived via immunoSEQ multiplex PCR, lists solely in-frame clones and lacks some. This sample has 65,000 to 95,000 clones, with approximately 86% found just once. Material: CD4+ or CD8+ T cells sorted from blood, obtained in a trial of the OX40 agonist ivuxolimab. The source is an adult with an advanced solid tumor such as melanoma, head and neck, liver or kidney cancer. The rearrangement joins TRBV28 to TRBJ1-2; 7 positions match TRBD1. The CDR3: CASSGGTAYGYTF. CDR3 coding DNA: TGTGCCAGCAGTGGCGGGACAGCTTATGGCTACACCTTC.